This TCR beta chain was profiled in a study of shared clonotypes between healthy human individuals. Overall study findings and caveats: It was the non-shared clonotypes that had lower generation probabilities than clonotypes shared by all four donors. Memory subsets generally showed lower estimated richness than naive subsets. Roughly 5.3% of naive CD4 clonotypes were common to a few donors.

Germline CDR1 MNHEY, CDR2 SMNVEV (reference sequence). V was pared by 3 bases and J by 3 bases, with 8 bases of the junction left unmatched. The CDR3 length is 17 residues. As regards this clone: The target antigen is unknown.

The data were produced by immunoSEQ multiplex PCR, yet TCRdb's version contains in-frame clones alone and is incomplete. The table lists 600,000 to 800,000 clones, over 60% of them singletons, with approximately 2% in the top ten. Material for sequencing was memory CD4+ T cells sorted from blood. Subset: CD45RA-negative fraction. This clonotype was obtained from a woman aged 25 to 39 in good health. The chain is built from TRBV27 and TRBJ2-3, with TRBD2 matching 11 bases. DNA of the CDR3: TGTGCCAGCAGTTTCACCTTAGCGGGAGGGCCTACAGATACGCAGTATTTT. It is translated as CASSFTLAGGPTDTQYF.